This TCR beta chain was identified in a study of CD8 T cells in Susac syndrome. With random hexamers, reverse transcription was performed on roughly 0.45 to 1 ug of RNA. Each CDR3 protein is one row after TCRdb ran MiXCR on the immunoSEQ multiplex PCR reads. The table lists roughly 60,000 distinct CDR3 sequences, 85% to 95% of them singletons. This clonotype has a single count. The origin of this receptor is a human donor in good health. Sequencing was performed on CD8+ T cells from PBMCs.

The CDR3 spells CASSPTRGDPNTGELFF. In nucleotides, the CDR3 is TGTGCCAGCAGCCCAACTCGGGGGGATCCGAACACCGGGGAGCTGTTTTTT. V and J are TRBV7-9 and TRBJ2-2, with TRBD2 identical over 7 bases. This CDR3 comprises 17 residues. Trimming removed 5 bases from V and 0 bases from J; junction bases left unmatched: 9. CDR1 SEHNR and CDR2 FQNEAQ come from the germline V gene (reference sequence).